The 27 T cell receptor beta chains in this list originate from one sample, sequenced in a study of CD4 and CD8 cells across lung adenocarcinoma regions. TCRdb reanalysed the PCR reads using MiXCR and keeps one entry per CDR3 protein. The repertoire consists of thousands of distinct CDR3 sequences, with 35% to 50% occurring once and the leading ten covering 95% to 96%. Sequencing was carried out using CD8+ T cells from the center of a lung tumor. The receptors come from a male donor with lung adenocarcinoma. The CD4 and CD8 labels of this study may be unreliable.

In its sample, this clonotype was seen many times. This chain uses TRBV6-5 with TRBJ2-1, with TRBD2 identical over 11 bases. V dropped 6 bases and J dropped 6; count of bases not matched to a gene: 7. This CDR3 has 15 residues. Germline CDR1 and CDR2: MNHEY and SVGAGI. CDR3 coding DNA: TGTGCCAGCAGATTCTCCGGGACTAGCGGCAATGAGCAGTTCTTC. Translated: CASRFSGTSGNEQFF.

This clonotype appeared many times. This chain connects TRBV6-1 to TRBJ1-6; unclear D gene. CDR3 length: 12 residues. V was shortened by 1 base and J by 6 bases, with 1 base between the two germline ends. CDR1 MNHNS and CDR2 SASEGT come from the germline V gene. The CDR3 loop reads CASSEGNSPLHF. Written as DNA, the CDR3 is TGTGCCAGCAGTGAAGGTAATTCACCCCTCCACTTT.

This clonotype was found many times. The rearrangement joins TRBV6-1 to TRBJ2-3; possible D gene TRBD2, 6 bases. Germline V gene data show CDR1 as MNHNS and CDR2 as SASEGT. Deletions cut 7 bases from V and 4 bases from J, with 12 bases between. The CDR3 extends over 13 amino acids. In DNA form, the CDR3 reads TGTGCCAGCAAGGAGGGCAATGCAGATACGCAGTATTTT. The encoded protein is CASKEGNADTQYF.

The V and J genes are TRBV6-1 and TRBJ1-6; TRBD1 matches at 7 bases. CDR3 length: 12 amino acids. Germline V gene sequence: CDR1 MNHNS, CDR2 SASEGT. The trim removed 7 bases at V and 9 bases at J, leaving 3 bases unmatched. The chain's CDR3 is CASMTGSSPLHF. In DNA, the CDR3 is TGTGCCAGCATGACAGGGTCTTCACCCCTCCACTTT.

The sample holds a few counts of this clonotype. The rearrangement joins TRBV30 to TRBJ2-2; D may be TRBD1 (6 bases). V lost 8 bases and J lost 2, with 18 bases in between. CDR1 and CDR2 from the germline V gene are GTSNPN and SVGIG (reference sequence). The CDR3 loop spans 15 amino acids. DNA for the CDR3: TGTGCCCGAGGGAGCAGGGGCCGAAACACCGGGGAGCTGTTTTTT. It specifies CARGSRGRNTGELFF.

This clonotype was found many times. The chain joins TRBV25-1 to TRBJ1-6; tentative D call: TRBD1 (5 bases). This CDR3 spans 16 amino acids. CDR1 MGHDK and CDR2 SYGVNS come from the germline V gene. With 5 bases removed from V and 6 bases from J, the gap between germline ends came to 17 bases. DNA of the CDR3: TGTGCCAGCAGTCCACCGGGGCTGGGCGGTAATTCACCCCTCCACTTT. Its translation: CASSPPGLGGNSPLHF. The full variable domain, in which reference TRBV25-1 and TRBJ1-6 provide the parts outside the CDR3, is EADIYQTPRYLVIGTGKKITLECSQTMGHDKMYWYQQDPGMELHLIHYSYGVNSTEKGDLSSESTVSRIRTEHFPLTLESARPSHTSQYLCASSPPGLGGNSPLHFGNGTRLTVT.

This rearrangement joins TRBV12-3 or TRBV12-4 to TRBJ2-5; 9 positions match TRBD1. The J call may be faulty, since TRBJ2-1 better matches the DNA end. The CDR3 spans 15 residues. Here the CDR3 reads CASSWGDRESETQFF. The DNA of the CDR3 is TGTGCCAGCAGTTGGGGGGACAGGGAGTCTGAGACCCAGTTCTTC.

In this sample, this clonotype turned up many times. The chain couples TRBV30 to TRBJ2-3, with D tentatively TRBD2 (6 bases). This CDR3 contains 16 residues. Looked up from germline, CDR1 is GTSNPN and CDR2 is SVGIG (reference sequence). The V and J ends lost 5 bases and 4 bases respectively, with 22 bases between them. The CDR3 reads CAWGRSSAPGADTQYF. The CDR3 DNA sequence: TGTGCCTGGGGGAGATCTAGCGCTCCCGGGGCAGATACGCAGTATTTT.

This clonotype was observed many times. The chain carries TRBV5-1 and TRBJ2-1; D unclear. V lost 1 base and J 0 bases, leaving 8 bases between the germline ends. This CDR3 is built from 15 residues. Germline CDR1 reads SGHRS; CDR2 reads YFSETQ. CDR3 amino acids: CASSLLGSSYNEQFF. CDR3 DNA: TGCGCCAGCAGCTTGTTGGGAAGCTCCTACAATGAGCAGTTCTTC.

This chain connects TRBV12-3 or TRBV12-4 to TRBJ2-5; maybe TRBD1 (5 bases). The CDR3 length is 12 residues. V gave up 5 bases and J gave up 5 bases, with 9 bases separating them. CDR3 nucleotides: TGTGCCAGCAGTGCGAAGGGGGAGACCCAGTACTTC. It codes for CASSAKGETQYF.

V is TRBV6-1 and J is TRBJ1-3, with 7 bases aligning to TRBD1. Germline V CDR1 and CDR2: MNHNS, SASEGT. The CDR3 is 14 amino acids. Trimming removed 6 bases from V and 4 bases from J; junction bases left unmatched: 6. CDR3 in amino acids: CASSPTGYGNTIYF. In nucleotides, the CDR3 is TGTGCCAGCAGCCCGACAGGGTACGGAAACACCATATATTTT.

The chain recombines TRBV6-1 with TRBJ2-1; 7 bases agree with TRBD2. The J call may not be correct, given that the DNA end is closer to TRBJ2-7. The CDR3 is made up of 14 amino acids. Per the germline V gene, CDR1 is MNHNS and CDR2 is SASEGT. The CDR3: CASSPRDGRNEQYF. In DNA form, the CDR3 reads TGTGCCAGCAGTCCCCGGGACGGGAGGAACGAGCAGTACTTC.

This clonotype came up a few times. The chain is built from TRBV4-1 and TRBJ1-6, with D unclear. Germline V lookup: CDR1 MGHRA, CDR2 YSYEKL. The V end was cut by 3 bases, the J end by 8 bases, with 11 bases between. The CDR3 covers 14 residues. The CDR3 here is CASSHGPGDSPLHF. For the CDR3, the DNA is TGCGCCAGCAGCCACGGTCCTGGGGATTCACCCCTCCACTTT.

This clonotype was counted ten times or more. The chain recombines TRBV7-6 with TRBJ2-1; 13 bases agree with TRBD2. J was trimmed by 0 bases and V by 5 bases; bases with no gene match: 4. Per germline, CDR1 SGHVS and CDR2 FNYEAQ. The CDR3 has 17 residues. CDR3 bases: TGTGCCAGCAGCCCTGGGACTAGCGGGAACTCCTACAATGAGCAGTTCTTC. It yields the protein CASSPGTSGNSYNEQFF.

At least ten counts were recorded for this clonotype. The chain carries TRBV6-1 and TRBJ2-5; TRBD2 might be the D (5 bases). Germline lookup yields CDR1 MNHNS and CDR2 SASEGT. Trimming stripped 6 bases from V and 4 bases from J, with 15 bases between. This CDR3 is 14 amino acids long. The CDR3 DNA reads as TGTGCCAGCAGACGGACTGGACGAGTAGAGACCCAGTACTTC. This codes for CASRRTGRVETQYF.

The V and J genes are TRBV10-1 and TRBJ2-6; 7 nucleotides agree with TRBD1. V lost 6 bases, J lost 2 bases, and 4 bases stayed unmatched. Germline CDR1 is WNHNN and CDR2 is SYGVQD (reference sequence). CDR3 length: 15 amino acids. CDR3: CASSVGGAGANVLTF. CDR3 bases: TGCGCCAGCAGCGTAGGGGGCGCTGGGGCCAACGTCCTGACTTTC.

This clonotype has ten or more counts. The gene calls are TRBV4-1 and TRBJ2-3; D perhaps matches TRBD2 (5 bases). V shed 4 bases and J shed 8 bases, with 16 bases lying between them. The germline V gene has CDR1 MGHRA and CDR2 YSYEKL. CDR3 length equals 14 residues. The CDR3: CASSPNIGGVTQYF. The CDR3 bases are TGCGCCAGCAGCCCTAACATAGGAGGCGTTACGCAGTATTTT.

This clonotype was counted between two and nine times. The J gene is TRBJ2-5, the V gene TRBV10-2; 7 bases match TRBD2. The CDR3 length is 13 residues. The J segment lost 4 bases and the V segment lost 8 bases, leaving 7 bases of the junction unmatched. Per the germline V gene, CDR1 is WSHSY and CDR2 is SAAADI. CDR3 loop: CASAGTTGETQYF. In DNA form, the CDR3 reads TGCGCCAGCGCCGGGACTACTGGAGAGACCCAGTACTTC.

This clonotype was counted ten times or more. V and J are TRBV6-1 and TRBJ2-1, with D possibly matching TRBD2 (7 bases). CDR1 MNHNS and CDR2 SASEGT come from the germline V gene. The CDR3 is made up of 17 amino acids. The V end lost 8 bases, the J end lost 1 base, and 21 bases lay between the germline ends. CDR3 protein: CASRDWGGLESYNEQFF. The CDR3 nucleotides read TGTGCCAGCCGCGATTGGGGGGGGCTTGAGTCCTACAATGAGCAGTTCTTC.

The chain carries TRBV10-1 and TRBJ2-1, with D possibly being TRBD1 or TRBD2 (6 bases each). Germline V gene sequence: CDR1 WNHNN, CDR2 SYGVQD (reference sequence). This CDR3 is 13 amino acids long. Trimming left V 4 bases short and J 9 bases short, with 13 bases between. Here the CDR3 DNA reads TGCGCCAGCAGTGGACCGGAGGGGGGTGAGCAGTTCTTC. It specifies CASSGPEGGEQFF.

This clonotype has a count of ten or more. The rearrangement joins TRBV6-5 to TRBJ1-6, with D uncertain. Germline V CDR1 and CDR2: MNHEY, SVGAGI. V lost 0 bases and J lost 5, with 8 bases in between. The CDR3 spans 15 residues. The CDR3 reads CASSYSGLDNSPLHF. The CDR3 bases are TGTGCCAGCAGTTACTCGGGTTTGGATAATTCACCCCTCCACTTT.

This clonotype was seen just once. A much larger clone lies one base from this, so it may be a read error. The genes are TRBV7-6 and TRBJ2-1, with 12 bases fitting TRBD2. Germline V gene sequence: CDR1 SGHVS, CDR2 FNYEAQ. With 2 bases clipped from V and 10 bases from J, the junction kept 9 bases outside the gene matches. This CDR3 has 16 residues. Here the CDR3 reads CASSLTGTSGFYEQFF. The CDR3 bases are TGTGCCAGCAGCTTAACTGGGACTAGCGGGTTCTACGAGCAGTTCTTC.

Remarks on this clonotype: Its ends do not fully match the called genes, so a read error is possible. The chain uses TRBV6-1 and TRBJ2-2, with D perhaps matching TRBD2 (6 bases). The CDR3 length is 16 residues. In germline, CDR1 is MNHNS, CDR2 SASEGT. This chain's CDR3 is CASSETPPAGGGEQFF. The DNA of the CDR3 is TGTGCCAGCAGTGAAACTCCCCCGGCCGGGGGTGGGGAGCAGTTTTTT.

Details on this clonotype: The junction differs from germline at one of its ends, possibly a read error. J is TRBJ2-3 and V is TRBV6-4, with D perhaps TRBD1 (5 bases). There are 13 residues in the CDR3. CDR1 and CDR2 from the germline V gene are MRHNA and SNTAGT. CDR3 bases: TGTGCCAGGGGGCTGTGGGTCAAAGACACGCAGTATTTC. It yields the protein CARGLWVKDTQYF.

The chain combines TRBV20-1 with TRBJ2-5; 9 nucleotides agree with TRBD2. In germline, CDR1 is DFQATT, CDR2 SNEGSKA (reference sequence). Trimming cost V 3 bases and J 1 base; bases outside gene matches: 6. The CDR3 is 15 amino acids. CDR3 in DNA: TGCAGTGCTAGTATAGCGGGAGCCTTCCAAGAGACCCAGTACTTC. It translates to CSASIAGAFQETQYF.

The J gene is TRBJ2-5, the V gene TRBV7-6; TRBD2 agrees at 7 bases. The end of the DNA fits TRBJ2-7 better, so the J call may be wrong. The germline gives CDR1 SGHVS, CDR2 FNYEAQ. This CDR3 is 14 amino acids long. CDR3 bases: TGTGCCAGCAGCTTAAGCGGGGAAAGATACGAGCAGTACTTC. This gives the protein CASSLSGERYEQYF.

This clonotype showed up just a few times. The rearrangement links TRBV7-8 to TRBJ2-2, with 9 positions matching TRBD1. With 2 bases clipped from V and 12 bases from J, the junction kept 4 bases outside the gene matches. Germline assignment: CDR1 SGHVS and CDR2 FQNEAQ. CDR3 length: 13 residues. CDR3 DNA: TGTGCCAGCAGCTTAAGGGGGACAGGGCAGCTGTTTTTT. Translated: CASSLRGTGQLFF.